The sequence of this T cell receptor beta chain was determined in a study of CD8 T cells in Susac syndrome (dated by TCRdb to about 2019). For the wider study: Repertoire sequencing was used to test whether CD8+ T cell activation and differentiation in Susac syndrome was antigen driven. Clonality of the CD8+ T cell repertoire was compared between about a dozen healthy donors, approximately 14 Susac syndrome patients and about 15 multiple sclerosis patients.

Worth noting for this clonotype: Its antigen target is currently unknown. Base qualities are missing; no much larger clone stands one base away.

Peripheral blood CD8+ and CD4+ T cells from healthy donors, Susac syndrome patients and multiple sclerosis patients were profiled using high-throughput TCR beta sequencing. The multiple sclerosis controls were treatment-naive patients who had stable or active relapsing-remitting disease and met the revised McDonald criteria. Bulk CD8+ and CD4+ T cells were purified by magnetic negative isolation, while CD8+ TEMRA cells were enriched using FACS. Blood was collected in EDTA tubes and processed within 24 hours, with PBMCs isolated through density gradient centrifugation. PBMCs intended for TCR sequencing were frozen in liquid nitrogen and were later thawed in a 37 degrees C water bath. Purity of sorted or isolated CD4+, CD8+ and CD8+ TEMRA cells was at least 90%. RNA was extracted using the RNeasy kit, and roughly 0.5 to 1 microgram was reverse transcribed with random hexamers. TCR beta CDR3 regions were amplified with the immunoSEQ multiplex PCR assay covering 54 Vbeta and 13 Jbeta segments. PCR amplification bias was corrected using a synthetic template baseline for primer optimization and computational correction. The authors processed their data as follows. Reads were annotated to V, D and J genes according to IMGT and were analyzed with immunoSEQ Analyzer, with only productive sequences retained. To calculate clonality, Shannon entropy was normalized by log2 of the number of productive unique sequences and then subtracted from one. For each patient and control, public and private clones were evaluated within the 100 most prevalent clones. Clones were defined as Susac-specific if absent from the healthy and MS cohorts, from 1052 published viral clones and from other ImmuneACCESS disease sequences. TCRdb cleaned the public reads at Q25 with fastp, built clones with MiXCR and kept in-frame beta chains. Rows merge per CDR3 protein into single entries with the most common DNA and genes. The V and J calls, along with clone size, are taken from TCRdb and not from the paper's own processing. For this sample there are 65,000 to 90,000 distinct CDR3 sequences; around 96% appear just once. The ten largest make up about 0.38% of the sample.

The investigation overall reported the following: The TCR sequencing and HLA analysis was acknowledged to have included a relatively small number of individuals.

V is cut by 6 bases and J by 2 bases, and the space between the germline ends is 19 bases. The germline V gene yields MNHNS for CDR1 and SASEGT for CDR2. The CDR3 covers 16 residues, taking in both the cysteine and the phenylalanine. Of all the DNA, just the CDR3 is kept, 48 bases in frame from base 1. The sequencing sample was made of CD8+ T cells from PBMCs. The chain is made from TRBV6-1 and TRBJ1-1; TRBD1 could be the D gene, as 6 bases match. The origin of this receptor is a human donor with multiple sclerosis. The DNA is as follows: TGTGCCAGCAGACTAGACAGGCAGGGATCAAACACTGAAGCTTTCTTT. This codes for CASRLDRQGSNTEAFF.